The next 29 T cell receptor beta chains were all read from a single sample in a study of cytotoxic CD8 clonotypes in ibrutinib-treated CLL. Repertoires were generated with immunoSEQ multiplex PCR, while TCRdb's copy carries only in-frame clones and drops some. The sample includes about 160,000 clones, roughly 80% of them seen just once. Sequenced here: PBMCs, sampled after 24 months of ibrutinib treatment. The receptor source for this set is a human donor with chronic lymphocytic leukemia.

The chain recombines TRBV19 with TRBJ2-7, with 8 bases aligning to TRBD1. Germline V gene lookup returns CDR1 LNHDA and CDR2 SQIVND (reference sequence). The CDR3 runs to 15 residues. With 4 bases clipped from V and 2 bases from J, the junction kept 7 bases outside the gene matches. CDR3 in amino acids: CASSTRDRPTYEQYF. The CDR3 DNA is TGTGCCAGTAGTACCAGGGACAGGCCGACCTACGAGCAGTACTTC.

In this sample, this clone turned up a few times. The chain carries TRBV18 and TRBJ1-4; D not certain. With 6 bases removed from V and 4 bases from J, the gap between germline ends came to 9 bases. This CDR3 is 13 amino acids long. Germline V gives CDR1 KGHSH, CDR2 LQKENI. The CDR3 DNA reads as TGTGCCAGCTCGGGAGGACTTAATGAAAAACTGTTTTTT. Translation: CASSGGLNEKLFF.

This clone was observed a single time. The V and J genes are TRBV11-1 and TRBJ2-6; no definite D call. V was cut by 1 base and J by 3 bases, with 1 base left in between. Germline CDR1 reads SGHAT; CDR2 reads FQDESV (reference sequence). This CDR3 has 13 residues. Written as DNA, the CDR3 is TGTGCCAGCAGCTTAGGTGGGGCCAACGTCCTGACTTTC. This encodes CASSLGGANVLTF. Variable domain in full (rest from reference TRBV11-1 and TRBJ2-6): EAEVAQSPRYKITEKSQAVAFWCDPISGHATLYWYRQILGQGPELLVQFQDESVVDDSQLPKDRFSAERLKGVDSTLKIQPAELGDSAMYLCASSLGGANVLTFGAGSRLTVL.

The genes are TRBV5-1 and TRBJ2-2; TRBD1 matches 9 bases. J lost 7 bases, V lost 0 bases, and 7 bases had no gene match. In germline, CDR1 is SGHRS, CDR2 YFSETQ. This CDR3 has 16 amino acids. The CDR3 coding sequence is TGCGCCAGCAGCTTGGTTCCTGGGACAGGGATCGGGGAGCTGTTTTTT. It specifies CASSLVPGTGIGELFF.

The chain couples TRBV6-5 to TRBJ2-7; TRBD2 might be the D (7 bases). The CDR3 loop spans 14 amino acids. Per the germline V gene, CDR1 is MNHEY and CDR2 is SVGAGI. V lost 7 bases and J lost 3, with 16 bases in between. CDR3 sequence: CASTPRGGYYEQYF. CDR3 nucleotides: TGTGCCAGCACCCCTAGGGGGGGTTACTACGAGCAGTACTTC.

The chain uses TRBV7-2 and TRBJ1-3; no clear D gene. Germline CDR1 and CDR2: SGHTA and FQGNSA. The V end was cut by 5 bases, the J end by 6 bases, with 8 bases between. The CDR3 has 12 amino acids. CDR3 sequence: CASSLGLNTIYF. The CDR3 DNA reads TGTGCCAGCAGCCTGGGCCTAAACACCATATATTTT.

The genes are TRBV10-2 and TRBJ2-7, with 7 nucleotides matching TRBD2. This CDR3 comprises 13 residues. V was clipped by 7 bases and J by 7 bases; unmatched bases: 10. The germline gives CDR1 WSHSY, CDR2 SAAADI. CDR3 in DNA: TGCGCCAGCACGTTAAGCGGGGACGGTGAGCAGTACTTC. This translates into CASTLSGDGEQYF.

This chain links TRBV6-5 with TRBJ1-2, with D possibly being TRBD1 (5 bases). The CDR3 is 14 amino acids. Germline V gene lookup returns CDR1 MNHEY and CDR2 SVGAGI. Trimming stripped 6 bases from V and 5 bases from J, with 16 bases between. The CDR3 protein is CASREPGTGYGYTF. CDR3 nucleotides: TGTGCCAGCAGGGAACCCGGGACGGGGTATGGCTACACCTTC.

CDR3 sequence (DNA): TGTGCCAGCAGCCCAGGGTCGGGGGGTGATACGCAGTATTTT. The encoded protein is CASSPGSGGDTQYF. The chain couples TRBV7-2 to TRBJ2-3, with TRBD2 identical over 7 bases. The CDR3 sequence is 14 residues long. Unmatched junction bases numbered 8, after V lost 5 bases and J lost 6 bases. Per the germline V gene, CDR1 is SGHTA and CDR2 is FQGNSA.

This chain links TRBV29-1 with TRBJ2-7; 10 bases agree with TRBD1. This CDR3 is 13 amino acids long. The V gene end was trimmed by 6 bases and the J gene end by 6 bases; junction bases not matched to a gene: 8. Germline CDR1 reads SQVTM; CDR2 reads ANQGSEA. CDR3: CSVRSGTGAEQYF. The DNA of the CDR3 is TGCAGCGTCCGATCAGGGACAGGGGCCGAGCAGTACTTC.

This clone appeared a few times. The V gene is TRBV4-1, the J gene TRBJ1-5, with D unclear. V was trimmed by 5 bases and J by 0 bases, leaving 11 bases between them. In germline, CDR1 is MGHRA, CDR2 YSYEKL. The CDR3 is 15 residues long. The CDR3 sequence: CASSSGPYSNQPQHF. CDR3 in DNA: TGCGCCAGCAGCTCTGGCCCTTATAGCAATCAGCCCCAGCATTTT.

The V gene is TRBV2, the J gene TRBJ1-1, with D maybe TRBD1 (6 bases). Germline loops: CDR1 SNHLY, CDR2 FYNNEI. Trimming pared 6 bases from V and 0 bases from J, leaving 11 bases between. The CDR3 contains 14 residues. The CDR3 spells CASRFRGMNTEAFF. The CDR3 DNA is TGTGCCAGCAGGTTCAGGGGAATGAACACTGAAGCTTTCTTT.

The gene calls are TRBV4-3 and TRBJ1-1, with D perhaps TRBD1 (6 bases). This CDR3 comprises 16 residues. Germline V gene sequence: CDR1 LGHNA, CDR2 YSLEER. Trimming removed 1 base from V and 2 bases from J, with 14 bases in between. Here the CDR3 reads CASSQATGTLNTEAFF. The CDR3 bases are TGCGCCAGCAGCCAAGCCACCGGGACATTAAACACTGAAGCTTTCTTT.

V is TRBV5-8 and J is TRBJ1-5; no clear D gene. This CDR3 has 13 amino acids. Germline V gene sequence: CDR1 SGHTS, CDR2 YDEGEE. Deletions cut 8 bases from V and 3 bases from J, with 12 bases between. The DNA for the CDR3 is TGTGCCAGTTCGGCAGGCTACAATCAGCCCCAGCATTTT. Its translation is CASSAGYNQPQHF.

The genes are TRBV11-3 and TRBJ1-1; TRBD1 might be the D (5 bases). Germline CDR1 reads SGHNT; CDR2 reads YENEEA. CDR3 size: 13 residues. V was pared by 2 bases and J by 4 bases, with 8 bases between. DNA of the CDR3: TGTGCCAGCAGCTTAATCGGGACCACTGAAGCTTTCTTT. Protein sequence: CASSLIGTTEAFF.

This clone was seen just once. The chain links TRBV6-5 to TRBJ1-2; D is undetermined. This CDR3 has 13 residues. The germline gives CDR1 MNHEY, CDR2 SVGAGI. V gave up 6 bases and J gave up 0 bases, with 8 bases separating them. The CDR3 region has the DNA TGTGCCAGCAGCCGACCGGCTAACTATGGCTACACCTTC. It yields the protein CASSRPANYGYTF.

In this sample, this clone turned up a few times. The chain links TRBV7-9 to TRBJ1-2; a weak D match, TRBD1 (6 bases). Germline V gene data show CDR1 as SEHNR and CDR2 as FQNEAQ (reference sequence). Trimming stripped 5 bases from V and 8 bases from J, with 12 bases between. The CDR3 spans 12 residues. The CDR3: CASSAQGLGYTF. The CDR3 DNA reads TGTGCCAGCAGCGCCCAGGGGTTGGGCTACACCTTC.

The chain couples TRBV11-2 to TRBJ1-1; D is uncertain. The CDR3 has 11 amino acids. V lost 4 bases to trimming and J lost 3 bases, with 3 bases between them. CDR1 is SGHAT and CDR2 is FQNNGV in the germline V gene. The CDR3 reads CASSSYTEAFF. CDR3 nucleotides: TGTGCCAGCAGCTCCTACACTGAAGCTTTCTTT.

The rearrangement uses TRBV6-5 and TRBJ2-3; possibly TRBD2 for D (6 bases). The ends were cut back, 0 bases at V and 7 bases at J, with 11 bases in the middle. CDR3 length: 14 amino acids. Germline assignment: CDR1 MNHEY and CDR2 SVGAGI. CDR3 in DNA: TGTGCCAGCAGTTACTCGGAGGGAGCGTATACGCAGTATTTT. This gives the protein CASSYSEGAYTQYF.

The CDR3 DNA reads as TGTGCCTGGAGTGTAGGAATAGAGAACACTGAAGCTTTCTTT. Protein sequence: CAWSVGIENTEAFF. V usage is TRBV30 and J usage is TRBJ1-1; D gene ambiguous. The CDR3 runs to 14 residues. V was trimmed by 0 bases and J by 1 base, leaving 9 bases between them. CDR1 and CDR2 from the germline V gene are GTSNPN and SVGIG (reference sequence).

The chain joins TRBV6-1 to TRBJ2-4; 8 nucleotides agree with TRBD1. The CDR3 has 15 amino acids. Germline V gene lookup returns CDR1 MNHNS and CDR2 SASEGT. The V and J ends lost 8 bases and 0 bases, in that order; junction bases with no gene match: 6. DNA for the CDR3: TGTGCCAGCCAAGGACAGGGATTAGCCAAAAACATTCAGTACTTC. It encodes CASQGQGLAKNIQYF.

The chain combines TRBV10-2 with TRBJ1-2, with unresolved D. The CDR3 extends over 13 amino acids. Deletions cut 3 bases from V and 5 bases from J, with 10 bases between. Germline V gives CDR1 WSHSY, CDR2 SAAADI. The CDR3 sequence: CASSETAAYGYTF. The CDR3, as DNA: TGCGCCAGCAGTGAAACGGCGGCGTATGGCTACACCTTC.

In nucleotides, the CDR3 is TGTGCCAGCAGCGTAGGGGGTAGCGGGCGGACCTCGAATGAGCAGTTCTTC. This sequence encodes CASSVGGSGRTSNEQFF. The chain uses TRBV9 and TRBJ2-1; TRBD2 aligns across 7 bases. The CDR3 has 17 residues. The V segment lost 0 bases and the J segment 7 bases; nucleotides outside the gene matches: 13. The germline V gene has CDR1 SGDLS and CDR2 YYNGEE.

The V gene is TRBV5-6, the J gene TRBJ1-1, with a weak D call TRBD1 (5 bases). The ends were cut back, 5 bases at V and 6 bases at J, with 20 bases in the middle. Germline CDR1 is SGHDT and CDR2 is YYEEEE. The CDR3 covers 15 residues. CDR3 coding DNA: TGTGCCAGCAGTTTGAGGGCAGGGTCCCTCCCTGAAGCTTTCTTT. This translates into CASSLRAGSLPEAFF.

The V gene is TRBV10-1, the J gene TRBJ2-7; TRBD1 might be the D (6 bases). The CDR3 extends over 17 amino acids. Trimming took off 0 bases at V and 0 bases at J, with 15 bases between the two ends. Germline CDR1 reads WNHNN; CDR2 reads SYGVQD (reference sequence). In DNA, the CDR3 is TGCGCCAGCAGTGAGTCGAAAGGTGGACAGTCCTCCTACGAGCAGTACTTC. Translating it yields CASSESKGGQSSYEQYF.

The J gene is TRBJ1-1, the V gene TRBV18; TRBD1 matches at 9 bases. CDR3 length: 14 amino acids. Germline V gives CDR1 KGHSH, CDR2 LQKENI. V was pared by 6 bases and J by 2 bases, with 4 bases of the junction left unmatched. For the CDR3, the DNA is TGTGCCAGCTCGGGACAGGGTTTCAACACTGAAGCTTTCTTT. Protein product: CASSGQGFNTEAFF.

The rearrangement uses TRBV2 and TRBJ1-2; D possibly corresponds to TRBD1 (5 bases). CDR1 and CDR2 from the germline V gene are SNHLY and FYNNEI. V lost 2 bases and J 8 bases, leaving 15 bases between the germline ends. This CDR3 has 14 residues. The CDR3 sequence: CASSEIRDSSGYTF. The CDR3 coding sequence is TGTGCCAGCAGTGAAATCAGGGACTCCTCGGGCTACACCTTC.

V and J are TRBV4-3 and TRBJ2-1; TRBD2 aligns across 13 bases. CDR3 size: 16 residues. Germline V gene data show CDR1 as LGHNA and CDR2 as YSLEER. V shed 1 base and J 10 bases; nucleotides not matched to a gene: 7. The CDR3 loop is CASSQGLAGGSREQFF. In DNA form, the CDR3 reads TGCGCCAGCAGCCAAGGACTAGCGGGAGGATCGAGGGAGCAGTTCTTC.

J is TRBJ2-7 and V is TRBV5-1; either TRBD1 or TRBD2 may supply D (5 bases each). Germline-derived CDR1 and CDR2 are SGHRS and YFSETQ. The CDR3 length is 15 residues. V shed 4 bases and J shed 6 bases, with 20 bases lying between them. This CDR3 reads CASSPGQGSGGEQYF. The DNA of the CDR3 is TGCGCCAGCAGCCCGGGGCAGGGCAGCGGTGGCGAGCAGTACTTC.